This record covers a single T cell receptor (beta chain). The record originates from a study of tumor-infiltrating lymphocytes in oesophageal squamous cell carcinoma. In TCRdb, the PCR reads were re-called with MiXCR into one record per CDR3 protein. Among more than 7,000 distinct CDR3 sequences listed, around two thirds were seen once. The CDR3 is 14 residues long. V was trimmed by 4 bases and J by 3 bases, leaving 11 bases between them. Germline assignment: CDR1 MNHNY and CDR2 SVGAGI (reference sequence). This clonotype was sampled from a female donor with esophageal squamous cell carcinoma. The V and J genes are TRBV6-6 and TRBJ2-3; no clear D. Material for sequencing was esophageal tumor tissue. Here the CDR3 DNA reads TGTGCCAGCAGTTTACGGACCCCGACAGATACGCAGTATTTT. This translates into CASSLRTPTDTQYF.